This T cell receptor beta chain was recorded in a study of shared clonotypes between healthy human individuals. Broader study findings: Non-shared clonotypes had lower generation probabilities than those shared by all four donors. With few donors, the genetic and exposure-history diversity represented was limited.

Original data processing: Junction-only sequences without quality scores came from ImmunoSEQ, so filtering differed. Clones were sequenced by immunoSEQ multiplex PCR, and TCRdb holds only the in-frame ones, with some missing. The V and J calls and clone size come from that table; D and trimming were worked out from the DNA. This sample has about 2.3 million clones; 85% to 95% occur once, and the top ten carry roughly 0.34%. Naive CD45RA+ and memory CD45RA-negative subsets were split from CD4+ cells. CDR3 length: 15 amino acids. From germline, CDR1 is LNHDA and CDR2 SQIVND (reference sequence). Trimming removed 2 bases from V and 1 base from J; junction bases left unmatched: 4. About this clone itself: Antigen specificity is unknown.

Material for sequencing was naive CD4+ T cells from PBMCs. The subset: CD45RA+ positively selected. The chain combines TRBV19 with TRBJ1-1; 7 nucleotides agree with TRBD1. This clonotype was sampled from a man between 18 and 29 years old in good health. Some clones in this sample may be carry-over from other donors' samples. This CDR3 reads CASSIRDSWNTEAFF. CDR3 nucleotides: TGTGCCAGTAGTATAAGGGACAGCTGGAACACTGAAGCTTTCTTT.